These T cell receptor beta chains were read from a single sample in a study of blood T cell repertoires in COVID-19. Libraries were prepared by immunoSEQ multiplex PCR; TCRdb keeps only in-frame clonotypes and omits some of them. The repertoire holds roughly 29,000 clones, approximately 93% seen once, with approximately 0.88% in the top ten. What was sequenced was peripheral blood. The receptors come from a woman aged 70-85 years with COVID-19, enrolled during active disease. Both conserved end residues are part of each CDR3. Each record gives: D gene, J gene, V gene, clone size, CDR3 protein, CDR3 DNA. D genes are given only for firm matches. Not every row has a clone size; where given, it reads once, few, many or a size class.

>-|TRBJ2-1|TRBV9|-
CASSVATGLDEQFF
TGTGCCAGCAGCGTAGCTACAGGCCTGGATGAGCAGTTCTTC
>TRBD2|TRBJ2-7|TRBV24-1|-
CATSEAGEGYEQYF
TGTGCCACCAGTGAAGCCGGGGAGGGCTACGAGCAGTACTTC
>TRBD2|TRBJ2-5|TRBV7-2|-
CASSSLVAGGQETQYF
TGTGCCAGCAGCTCCTTGGTGGCGGGAGGGCAAGAGACCCAGTACTTC
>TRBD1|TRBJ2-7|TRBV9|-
CASSVAGTGYGAYEQYF
TGTGCCAGCAGCGTAGCGGGGACAGGGTACGGGGCCTACGAGCAGTACTTC
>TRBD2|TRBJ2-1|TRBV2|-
CASRSLADGGEQFF
TGTGCCAGCAGAAGCCTAGCGGATGGGGGTGAGCAGTTCTTC
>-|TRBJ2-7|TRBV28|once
CASSLLADSREQYF
TGTGCCAGCAGTTTGCTCGCGGACTCCAGGGAGCAGTACTTC
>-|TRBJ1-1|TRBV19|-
CASKKSGGRTEAFF
TGTGCCAGTAAAAAATCCGGGGGAAGGACTGAAGCTTTCTTT
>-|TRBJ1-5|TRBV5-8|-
CASSLNGQFNQPQHF
TGTGCCAGCAGCTTAAATGGACAGTTCAATCAGCCCCAGCATTTT
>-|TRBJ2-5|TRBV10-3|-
CAISGATQETQYF
TGTGCCATCAGTGGGGCGACCCAAGAGACCCAGTACTTC
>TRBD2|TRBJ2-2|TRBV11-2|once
CASSFPLIAGDTGELFF
TGTGCCAGCAGCTTTCCCCTCATAGCGGGAGACACCGGGGAGCTGTTTTTT
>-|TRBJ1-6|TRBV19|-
CASSQGASYNSPLHF
TGTGCCAGTTCACAGGGAGCCTCCTATAATTCACCCCTCCACTTT
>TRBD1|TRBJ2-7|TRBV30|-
CAGRDRATQQYF
TGTGCCGGCCGGGACAGGGCGACTCAGCAGTACTTC
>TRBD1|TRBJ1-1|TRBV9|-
CASSPRGYTEAFF
TGTGCCAGCAGCCCCAGGGGGTACACTGAAGCTTTCTTT
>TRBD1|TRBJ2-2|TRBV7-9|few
CASSTGQGATGELFF
TGTGCCAGCAGCACCGGACAGGGGGCAACCGGGGAGCTGTTTTTT
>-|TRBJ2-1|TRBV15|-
CATSSSRTYNEQFF
TGTGCCACCAGCTCGTCGCGGACCTACAATGAGCAGTTCTTC
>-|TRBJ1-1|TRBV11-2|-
CASSRRLTGTMNTEAFF
TGTGCCAGCAGCCGACGTCTCACAGGGACCATGAACACTGAAGCTTTCTTT
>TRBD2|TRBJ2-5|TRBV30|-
CAWSRRASGKTGETQYF
TGTGCCTGGAGTCGGCGTGCTAGCGGGAAGACAGGGGAGACCCAGTACTTC
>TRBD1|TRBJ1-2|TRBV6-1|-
CASSEKGGTGLAGYGYTF
TGTGCCAGCAGTGAAAAGGGGGGGACAGGCCTTGCAGGTTATGGCTACACCTTC
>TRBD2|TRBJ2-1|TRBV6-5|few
CASTFLAGGYNEQFF
TGTGCCAGCACCTTTCTAGCGGGAGGGTACAATGAGCAGTTCTTC
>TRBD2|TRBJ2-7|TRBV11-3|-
CASSFSRENEQYF
TGTGCCAGCAGCTTTTCGCGGGAGAACGAGCAGTACTTC
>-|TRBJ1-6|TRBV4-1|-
CASSQDWAASPLHF
TGCGCCAGCAGCCAAGATTGGGCGGCTAGCCCCCTCCACTTT
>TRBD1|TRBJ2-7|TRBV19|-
CASSNPGQGTYEQYF
TGTGCCAGTAGCAACCCGGGACAGGGGACCTACGAGCAGTACTTC
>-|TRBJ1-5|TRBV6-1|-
CAIRDTDSNQPQHF
TGTGCCATCCGGGACACCGATAGCAATCAGCCCCAGCATTTT
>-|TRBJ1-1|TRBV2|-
CASSGTPNTEAFF
TGTGCCAGCAGCGGGACACCGAACACTGAAGCTTTCTTT
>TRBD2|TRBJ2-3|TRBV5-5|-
CASSWPPSGSGPRGTDTQYF
TGTGCCAGCAGCTGGCCCCCTAGCGGGAGCGGACCTAGGGGCACAGATACGCAGTATTTT
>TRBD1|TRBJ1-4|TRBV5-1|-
CASSLTGGVNEKLFF
TGCGCCAGCAGCTTAACAGGGGGCGTTAATGAAAAACTGTTTTTT
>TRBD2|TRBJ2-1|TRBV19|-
CASSILAGGRNEQFF
TGTGCCAGTAGTATACTAGCGGGAGGGCGAAATGAGCAGTTCTTC
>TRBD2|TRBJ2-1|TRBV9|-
CASSVGQGLAGDHEQFF
TGTGCCAGCAGCGTAGGACAGGGACTAGCGGGAGATCATGAGCAGTTCTTC
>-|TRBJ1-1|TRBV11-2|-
CASSLGFPPNTEAFF
TGTGCCAGCAGCTTAGGTTTTCCCCCTAACACTGAAGCTTTCTTT
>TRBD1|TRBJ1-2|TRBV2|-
CASIRTGLDNYGYTF
TGTGCCAGCATTCGGACAGGGTTGGATAACTATGGCTACACCTTC
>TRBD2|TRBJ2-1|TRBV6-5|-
CASSYSGKDYNEQFF
TGTGCCAGCAGTTATAGCGGGAAAGACTACAATGAGCAGTTCTTC
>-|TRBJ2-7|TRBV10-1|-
CASSESNRGLDEQYF
TGCGCCAGCAGTGAGTCGAACCGGGGTCTCGACGAGCAGTACTTC
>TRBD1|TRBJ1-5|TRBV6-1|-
CASSELTGDQPQHF
TGTGCCAGCAGTGAACTGACAGGGGATCAGCCCCAGCATTTT
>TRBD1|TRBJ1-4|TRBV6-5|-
CASSYAGTGGEKLFF
TGTGCCAGCAGTTACGCCGGGACAGGGGGAGAAAAACTGTTTTTT
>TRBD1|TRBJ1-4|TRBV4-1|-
CASSHGTAGREKLFF
TGCGCCAGCAGCCACGGGACAGCCGGACGGGAAAAACTGTTTTTT
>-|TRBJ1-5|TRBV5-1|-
CASSGGLGQPQHF
TGCGCCAGCAGTGGAGGGTTGGGGCAGCCCCAGCATTTT
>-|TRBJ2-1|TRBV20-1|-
CSASNISYNEQFF
TGCAGTGCGAGTAATATCTCCTACAATGAGCAGTTCTTC
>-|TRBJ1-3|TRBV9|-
CASSVDAYQAFGNTIYF
TGTGCCAGCAGCGTAGATGCGTATCAGGCATTTGGAAACACCATATATTTT
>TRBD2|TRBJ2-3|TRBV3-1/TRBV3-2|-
CASMGLAGSDTQYF
TGTGCCAGCATGGGACTAGCGGGATCAGATACGCAGTATTTT
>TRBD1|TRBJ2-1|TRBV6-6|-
CATNWDSSYNEQFF
TGTGCCACCAACTGGGACAGTTCCTACAATGAGCAGTTCTTC
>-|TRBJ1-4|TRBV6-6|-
CASSYSGGTDEKLFF
TGTGCCAGCAGTTACTCCGGGGGAACGGATGAAAAACTGTTTTTT
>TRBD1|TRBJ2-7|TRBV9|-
CASSVAWGDRGPSEQYF
TGTGCCAGCAGCGTCGCCTGGGGGGACAGGGGCCCTAGCGAGCAGTACTTC
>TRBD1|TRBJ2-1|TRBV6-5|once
CASSFRDRTYNEQFF
TGTGCCAGCAGTTTCAGGGACAGAACTTACAATGAGCAGTTCTTC
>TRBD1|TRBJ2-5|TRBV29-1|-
CSAGTGTETQYF
TGCAGCGCGGGGACAGGGACGGAGACCCAGTACTTC
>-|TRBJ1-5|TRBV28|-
CASSFGRPNSNQPQHF
TGTGCCAGCAGTTTCGGGAGACCAAATAGCAATCAGCCCCAGCATTTT
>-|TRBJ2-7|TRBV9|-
CASSAGTQYEQYF
TGTGCCAGCAGCGCCGGGACTCAATACGAGCAGTACTTC
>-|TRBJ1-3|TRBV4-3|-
CASSQDPPRLNSGNTIYF
TGCGCCAGCAGCCAAGATCCCCCCAGGCTCAACTCTGGAAACACCATATATTTT
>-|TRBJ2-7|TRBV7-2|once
CASSFDWSSYEQYF
TGTGCCAGCAGCTTCGACTGGAGCTCCTACGAGCAGTACTTC
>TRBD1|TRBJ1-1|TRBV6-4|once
CASSSTGTTEAFF
TGTGCCAGCAGTTCGACAGGGACCACTGAAGCTTTCTTT
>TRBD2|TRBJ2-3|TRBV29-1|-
CSVQGTSGSPQYF
TGCAGCGTTCAAGGGACTAGCGGGAGCCCGCAGTATTTT
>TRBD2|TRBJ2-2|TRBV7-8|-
CASSVLAGSNTGELFF
TGTGCCAGCAGCGTTCTAGCGGGATCGAACACCGGGGAGCTGTTTTTT
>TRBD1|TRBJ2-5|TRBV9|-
CASSPRGRDRDSTETQYF
TGTGCCAGCAGCCCTCGTGGGAGGGACAGGGATAGCACAGAGACCCAGTACTTC
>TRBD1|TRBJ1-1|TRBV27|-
CASSYFGQGDRAFF
TGTGCCAGCAGTTATTTTGGACAGGGAGACAGAGCTTTCTTT
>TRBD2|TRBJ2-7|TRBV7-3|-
CASSLTGGSSYEQYF
TGTGCCAGCAGCTTAACAGGCGGGAGCTCCTACGAGCAGTACTTC
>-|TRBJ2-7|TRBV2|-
CASSPIQSIWRYYEQYF
TGTGCCAGCAGTCCCATTCAATCCATTTGGCGGTACTACGAGCAGTACTTC